This T cell receptor beta chain comes out of a study of T cells in Graves' hyperthyroidism and ophthalmopathy (dated by TCRdb to between 2018 and 2020). Some background on the complete study: Peripheral blood samples were taken at initial diagnosis, before any treatment was given. The paper reports TCR Vbeta CDR3 sequencing of 140 or so peripheral blood samples: 43 ophthalmopathy, under 80 hyperthyroidism and 17 progressor patients. Prospective prediction of ophthalmopathy was tested in an independent validation cohort consisting of some 20 hyperthyroidism patients and more than 15 patients who later progressed to ophthalmopathy. A discovery cohort of about 96 patients, about 44 with Graves' ophthalmopathy and more than 55 with stable Graves' hyperthyroidism, was used to find distinguishing TCR V-J signatures. In addition, the study compared T-cell repertoires in thyroid tissue and in blood from a handful of Graves' hyperthyroidism patients. Following sampling, methimazole starting at 30 mg daily was given to hyperthyroidism patients, and high-dose intravenous methylprednisolone was given to ophthalmopathy patients. The approximately 90 discovery patients were divided at random into training and test sets in a 7:3 ratio.

The TCR beta CDR3 regions were amplified from the RNA transcripts. The TCR CDR3 was subjected to a first round of RT-PCR using the HTBI primer set and the Qiagen OneStep RT-PCR kit. The libraries were constructed in a second round of multiplex PCR and then size-selected and purified. The libraries were sequenced on an Illumina HiSeq2000 using paired-end 100 bp reads. The study's own analysis went as follows. SOAPnuke was used to process the raw data, throwing out any read that contained adapters or uncalled bases, had a mean Phred below 15, or lacked an exact constant-primer or identifier match. High-quality paired reads were merged using COPE v1.2.5, and each unique nucleotide sequence was defined as a clonotype. MiTCR v1.1 was used to align clonotypes to the IMGT TRBV, TRBD and TRBJ reference segments. The analysis included only V-J combinations with a frequency above 0.0001, which together covered 98% to 99.2% of the repertoires. The TCS score was defined as the ratio of F50 (clonal expansion) to E x V (chaos), calculated using BLOSUM62-based TCRdist between CDR3 peptides within each V-J. Welch's t-statistics and random forest reduced roughly 540 V-J features to roughly 13, which were used in a naive Bayes classifier (R e1071). The raw public data were reprocessed by TCRdb itself: fastp quality trimming at Q25, MiXCR clonotype calling, in-frame beta chains only. Each record represents a unique CDR3 protein, reported with the most common genes and DNA among its rows. The V and J calls, along with clone size, are taken from TCRdb and not from the paper's own processing. For this sample there are approximately 530,000 distinct CDR3 sequences; around 17% appear just once. The top ten constitute 15% to 20% of the sample.

This clonotype was counted only a few times. Which antigen it targets is not known. It has no much larger one-base neighbor in the sample; base qualities were not kept. General study outcomes and caveats: In validation, progression to ophthalmopathy was predicted by the model with 70.59% sensitivity and 72% to 85% specificity, a median of roughly 6 months before onset. Most expanded thyroid clonotypes (frequency above 0.001) were also detected in blood, a finding suggesting that blood repertoires may reflect thyroid immune responses. A model built on a 13 V-J signature distinguished ophthalmopathy from stable hyperthyroidism, reaching 87.88% sensitivity and approximately 81% specificity in cross-validation and 80%/75% in testing. Sample size was not statistically predetermined, and investigators were not blinded to group allocation.

Stable Graves' hyperthyroidism was defined as no progression to ophthalmopathy during 18 months of follow-up. Hyperthyroidism patients were aged 18 to 65 years and newly diagnosed, with disease duration of less than 2 months. Exclusion was applied to patients with uncontrolled infections, other autoimmune diseases, pregnancy or lactation. Diagnoses relied on clinical symptoms, serum thyroxine and TRAb, thyroid ultrasound and orbital computed tomography. PBMCs were isolated from more than 9 ml of fresh peripheral blood by Ficoll-Paque density gradient centrifugation. Total RNA was extracted using Trizol reagent, and RNA quality was assessed on an Agilent 2100 Bioanalyzer. V loses 3 bases of germline sequence and J loses 0 bases, and the interval between the two ends is 15 bases. Including the terminal cysteine and phenylalanine, the CDR3 comprises 17 residues. The read is trimmed to its CDR3 DNA, 51 bases read in frame from base 1.

The material sequenced was blood. The chain is made from TRBV12-3 or TRBV12-4 and TRBJ1-5; the D region possibly corresponds to TRBD1 (6 bases align). The sequence was collected from a woman between 18 and 30 years old with Graves' hyperthyroidism. The DNA sequence is as follows: TGTGCCAGCAGTTTGATTTTAGGGGGGAATAGCAATCAGCCCCAGCATTTT. Its coded protein is CASSLILGGNSNQPQHF.